Listed here are 10 T cell receptor beta chains from one sample, sequenced in a study of blood T cell repertoires in COVID-19. Assay used: immunoSEQ multiplex PCR; TCRdb lists only in-frame clones, some missing. The sample yields roughly 130,000 clones, about 82% seen once. The specimen was peripheral blood. The source is a man aged 60 to 75 with active or convalescent COVID-19.

The chain joins TRBV5-1 to TRBJ2-6; D is uncertain. V was shortened by 5 bases and J by 0 bases, with 9 bases between the two germline ends. This CDR3 contains 15 residues. Germline lookup yields CDR1 SGHRS and CDR2 YFSETQ. The CDR3 loop is CASSSDFSGANVLTF. DNA for the CDR3: TGCGCCAGCAGTTCAGATTTCTCTGGGGCCAACGTCCTGACTTTC.

J is TRBJ2-7 and V is TRBV24-1; the match to TRBD2 covers 8 bases. The germline V gene has CDR1 KGHDR and CDR2 SFDVKD. Losses at the gene ends were 4 bases for V and 6 bases for J; bases not matched to a gene: 10. The CDR3 is made up of 15 amino acids. This chain's CDR3 is CATSEPPAGACEQYF. The CDR3 DNA reads TGTGCCACCAGTGAGCCCCCAGCGGGAGCTTGCGAGCAGTACTTC.

J is TRBJ1-6 and V is TRBV7-3; D might be TRBD1 (5 bases). The CDR3 extends over 13 amino acids. Germline CDR1 is SGHTA and CDR2 is FQGTGA. Trimming pared 5 bases from V and 8 bases from J, leaving 10 bases between. CDR3 in amino acids: CASSLGGDSPLHF. As DNA, the CDR3 is TGTGCCAGCAGCCTCGGGGGGGATTCACCCCTCCACTTT.

This chain links TRBV15 with TRBJ2-1; D possibly corresponds to TRBD2 (6 bases). V was trimmed by 5 bases and J by 1 base, leaving 18 bases between them. CDR3 length: 17 amino acids. Germline values: CDR1 LNHNV, CDR2 YYDKDF (reference sequence). The CDR3 reads CATSQIRRERSYNEQFF. In DNA, the CDR3 is TGTGCCACCAGCCAAATAAGACGGGAGAGGTCCTACAATGAGCAGTTCTTC.

The chain couples TRBV9 to TRBJ2-3; D gene ambiguous. Germline lookup yields CDR1 SGDLS and CDR2 YYNGEE. CDR3 length: 13 residues. V was clipped by 0 bases and J by 6 bases, with 8 bases between them. The CDR3 loop is CASSVDSLDTQYF. The CDR3 nucleotides are TGTGCCAGCAGCGTAGATTCACTGGATACGCAGTATTTT.

The chain couples TRBV19 to TRBJ2-7; TRBD2 aligns across 10 bases. The germline gives CDR1 LNHDA, CDR2 SQIVND (reference sequence). The CDR3 is 13 residues long. V lost 5 bases and J lost 6; bases outside the gene matches: 4. The CDR3 bases are TGTGCCAGTAGTGGCTTAGCGGGAGGCGAGCAGTACTTC. Translated, it gives CASSGLAGGEQYF.

This clone appeared a few times. The V and J genes are TRBV5-4 and TRBJ1-2; 7 nucleotides match TRBD1. The J segment lost 8 bases and the V segment lost 4 bases, leaving 11 bases of the junction unmatched. The CDR3 runs to 14 residues. CDR1 and CDR2 (germline): SGHNT, YYREEE (reference sequence). CDR3 sequence reads: CASSPTQGVGGYTF. The CDR3 nucleotides read TGTGCCAGCAGCCCGACGCAGGGGGTGGGCGGCTACACCTTC.

In its sample, this clone was seen a few times. V usage is TRBV5-4 and J usage is TRBJ1-1; D call uncertain. The germline V and J ends were trimmed by 1 base and 4 bases, with 11 bases remaining between them. The germline CDR1 and CDR2 sequences are SGHNT and YYREEE (reference sequence). The CDR3 consists of 14 residues. CDR3 bases: TGTGCCAGCAGCTTGTTTAGCCGTGGCACTGAAGCTTTCTTT. It codes for CASSLFSRGTEAFF.

Written as DNA, the CDR3 is TGTGCCACCAGTGATTTAACCACAGGGTTTGAGACGCATGGCTACACCTTC. Amino acid sequence: CATSDLTTGFETHGYTF. The chain carries TRBV24-1 and TRBJ1-2; tentatively, D is TRBD1 (6 bases). The germline gives CDR1 KGHDR, CDR2 SFDVKD. V gave up 1 base and J gave up 6 bases, with 20 bases separating them. The CDR3 spans 17 residues.

In this sample, this clone turned up once. V and J are TRBV28 and TRBJ2-5; D is perhaps TRBD2 (6 bases). Trimming pared 7 bases from V and 5 bases from J, leaving 17 bases between. Germline V CDR1 and CDR2: MDHEN, SYDVKM. CDR3 length: 14 residues. The CDR3: CASILGRQTETQYF. The CDR3 coding sequence is TGTGCCAGCATCTTAGGGAGGCAGACGGAGACCCAGTACTTC.